This T cell receptor beta chain comes out of a study of identical twins. This clonotype has only a few counts. Template switching introduced a universal primer site, and the cDNA bore unique molecular identifiers. TCRdb analysed the 5' RACE reads with MiXCR anew, one entry per CDR3 protein. In the table there are 700,000 or so distinct CDR3 sequences, 21% of which are singletons. These data are also associated with another study on T cells expressing NK-cell markers. In that study: Seven donors tested HCMV-seropositive and one tested seronegative among the eight sequenced. The use of an anti-gamma-delta TCR antibody, which was added in several experiments, restricted sorting to T cells expressing alpha-beta TCR.

The source is a woman aged 18-29 years in good health. Sequencing was performed on PBMCs.

In nucleotides, the CDR3 is TGTGCCAGCAGTGAGGCGGGGGCTAGGACCTACGAGCAGTACTTC. Protein product: CASSEAGARTYEQYF. The genes are TRBV25-1 and TRBJ2-7, with a weak D call TRBD2 (7 bases). CDR3 length: 15 amino acids. Trimming pared 3 bases from V and 2 bases from J, leaving 14 bases between. Germline lookup yields CDR1 MGHDK and CDR2 SYGVNS.